The next 2 T cell receptor beta chains were all read from a single sample in a study of radiation and T cells in renal cell carcinoma. As for time point: baseline pretreatment blood. Stated treatment: 15 Gy SBRT to primary tumor, nephrectomy 4 weeks later. Repertoires were generated with immunoSEQ multiplex PCR, while TCRdb's copy carries only in-frame clones and drops some. The sample shows around 46,000 clones, 83% of them seen only once. The sample here was blood, taken from a patient whose treatment included radiotherapy and nephrectomy. These receptors were obtained from a woman in her seventies with renal cell carcinoma.

The J gene is TRBJ1-4, the V gene TRBV13; no reliable D call. With 0 bases removed from V and 5 bases from J, the gap between germline ends came to 4 bases. Germline V gene data show CDR1 as PRHDT and CDR2 as FYEKMQ (reference sequence). This CDR3 is 13 amino acids long. The CDR3 DNA sequence: TGTGCCAGCAGCTTAGGAAGAAATGAAAAACTGTTTTTT. Translated, it gives CASSLGRNEKLFF.

This clone was counted a few times. The V and J genes are TRBV7-8 and TRBJ2-7; 7 bases align to TRBD1. Trimming cost V 6 bases and J 3 bases; bases outside gene matches: 8. The CDR3 runs to 14 residues. Per germline, CDR1 SGHVS and CDR2 FQNEAQ. CDR3 loop: CASSRSGQSYEQYF. Written as DNA, the CDR3 is TGTGCCAGCAGTCGATCGGGACAGAGCTACGAGCAGTACTTC. Complete variable domain (other parts from reference TRBV7-8 and TRBJ2-7): GAGVSQSPRYKVAKRGQDVALRCDPISGHVSLFWYQQALGQGPEFLTYFQNEAQLDKSGLPSDRFFAERPEGSVSTLKIQRTQQEDSAVYLCASSRSGQSYEQYFGPGTRLTVT.